The 3 T cell receptor beta chains below come from one sample, sequenced in a study of T-cell memory formation after mild COVID-19 (dated by TCRdb to the early 2020s). The method behind the library was 5' RACE. The sequencing machine was an Illumina NovaSeq 6000. TCRdb applied fastp at Q25 and MiXCR to the public reads, then kept only in-frame beta chains. Identical CDR3 protein sequences are pooled into one entry, listed with their most common genes and DNA. This sample lists more than 85,000 distinct CDR3 sequences; roughly 10% were detected once. The ten top clones hold about 40% of the sample. The sequenced sample consisted of PBMCs or a T cell subset sorted from them (not recorded which). Receptor source: a man aged 18 to 35 who had mild COVID-19 (a few samples of this study predate the infection). The sample titles of this study are shuffled in the database, so cell type and time point are left out; the donor was told from shared clones.

This clonotype was counted only a few times. The chain recombines TRBV7-6 with TRBJ2-1, with a weak D call TRBD1 (5 bases). V gave up 4 bases and J gave up 6 bases, with 10 bases separating them. The CDR3 has 13 amino acids. CDR1 and CDR2 (germline): SGHVS, FNYEAQ. CDR3 amino acids: CASSSGQSNEQFF. The CDR3 nucleotides read TGTGCCAGCAGCTCCGGACAAAGCAATGAGCAGTTCTTC.

The CDR3 sequence: CASSLEYRGGSYTQYF. The CDR3, as DNA: TGTGCCAGCAGCTTAGAATATCGGGGGGGCTCGTATACGCAGTATTTT. The chain is built from TRBV11-2 and TRBJ2-3; 8 bases are a match to TRBD2. Germline V CDR1 and CDR2: SGHAT, FQNNGV. V lost 0 bases, J lost 7 bases, and 9 bases stayed unmatched. CDR3 length equals 16 residues. Full variable domain (remainder filled in from reference TRBV11-2 and TRBJ2-3): EAGVAQSPRYKIIEKRQSVAFWCNPISGHATLYWYQQILGQGPKLLIQFQNNGVVDDSQLPKDRFSAERLKGVDSTLKIQPAKLEDSAVYLCASSLEYRGGSYTQYFGPGTRLTVL.

In its sample, this clonotype was seen many times. This rearrangement joins TRBV4-2 to TRBJ2-3; 8 nucleotides agree with TRBD2. V shed 3 bases, J shed 4 bases, and the junction held 6 bases outside the gene matches. The CDR3 loop spans 15 amino acids. Germline loops: CDR1 LGHNA, CDR2 YNFKEQ. In DNA form, the CDR3 reads TGTGCCAGCAGCCAGTCAGCGGGGGCTGCAGATACGCAGTATTTT. It specifies CASSQSAGAADTQYF.